This T cell receptor (beta chain) stems from a study of blood T cell repertoires in COVID-19. About the research overall: Acute and convalescent COVID-19 specimens originated in the United States, Italy and Spain. Sources were T cells, B-cell-depleted T cells, or PBMCs; the material itself was cDNA or gDNA.

In the authors' workflow: Estimation of nucleated cell counts relied on the amplification of reference gene primers. Generated by immunoSEQ multiplex PCR, the TCRdb table keeps only in-frame clones and is missing some. D and trimming come from the DNA, and the V and J calls and clone size come from that table. The sample yields roughly 200,000 clones, 83% seen once. Sequencing used peripheral blood. The source of this sequence is a man aged 40-49 years with active or convalescent COVID-19.

CDR3 in amino acids: CASSENGMRGYTF. Written as DNA, the CDR3 is TGTGCCAGCAGCGAAAACGGTATGAGAGGCTACACCTTC. This chain joins TRBV9 and TRBJ1-2; D is unclear. This CDR3 has 13 amino acids. The germline V and J ends were trimmed by 3 bases and 8 bases, with 14 bases remaining between them. Germline CDR1 and CDR2: SGDLS and YYNGEE.